This T cell receptor (beta chain) derives from a study of blood T cell repertoires in COVID-19. Background on the study: COVID-19 samples, acute and convalescent, were from the United States, Italy and Spain. Nucleic acid was either cDNA or gDNA, and it came from T cells, B-cell-depleted T cells, or PBMCs.

Profiling relied on immunoSEQ multiplex PCR, and the TCRdb table lists in-frame clones only, not all of them. This table holds some 180,000 clones, just under 85% found once. Followed longitudinally, the Seattle patients had been enrolled during active infection. Of note for this clone: The germline gene is not matched at one end of the junction; a read error may be the cause.

The CDR3 runs to 15 residues. Germline CDR1 reads MNHEY; CDR2 reads SVGAGI. The genes are TRBV6-5 and TRBJ1-5; 9 bases agree with TRBD1. The sample consisted of peripheral blood. The clonotype was recovered from a woman of 80 years or more with COVID-19, enrolled during active disease. Here the CDR3 reads CASSQSGTGWSPVYF. The CDR3 region has the DNA TGTGCCAGCAGCCAATCCGGGACAGGGTGGTCCCCTGTGTATTTT.